A single sample gave rise to the 18 T cell receptor beta chains below, sequenced in a study of molecular identifiers for immune sequencing clone quantification. TCRdb itself ran the PCR reads through MiXCR, one entry per CDR3 protein. The sample lists hundreds of thousands of distinct CDR3 sequences; roughly 25% were seen once. Sequenced sample: naive CD8+ T cells from blood, with Jurkat cell RNA spiked in. Subset specified: FACS-sorted CD8+CD4-CCR7+CD45RA+ naive T cells. These receptors came from a human donor in good health. Some libraries in this study had Jurkat cell RNA spiked in.

There are a few counts of this clonotype. The V gene is TRBV9, the J gene TRBJ2-3, with 13 bases matching TRBD2. V was pared by 4 bases and J by 5 bases, with 4 bases of the junction left unmatched. CDR3 length: 15 residues. CDR1 and CDR2 (germline): SGDLS, YYNGEE. CDR3: CASSPGLAGVDTQYF. In DNA, the CDR3 is TGTGCCAGCAGCCCCGGACTAGCGGGAGTAGATACGCAGTATTTT.

This clonotype was seen at least ten times. The V gene is TRBV28, the J gene TRBJ2-3; TRBD2 agrees at 12 bases. This CDR3 has 15 amino acids. After removal of 6 bases from V and 4 bases from J, the junction contained 5 bases not matched to a gene. Germline V gene sequence: CDR1 MDHEN, CDR2 SYDVKM. CDR3 nucleotides: TGTGCCAGCAGCCCGACTAGCGGGAGCTCAGATACGCAGTATTTT. Its translation: CASSPTSGSSDTQYF.

This clonotype was seen repeatedly, ten times or more. The V call is TRBV7-9, the J call TRBJ1-4; D might be TRBD1 (6 bases). Germline V CDR1 and CDR2: SEHNR, FQNEAQ (reference sequence). This CDR3 is built from 14 residues. Trimming took 5 bases from V and 4 from J, leaving 11 bases between them. For the CDR3, the DNA is TGTGCCAGCAGCCACCAGGGGATTAATGAAAAACTGTTTTTT. Protein: CASSHQGINEKLFF.

This clonotype was seen many times. The DNA is left out, because the CDR3 cannot be placed on it with certainty; the CDR3 is given as TCRdb lists it. The chain has TRBV7-5 and TRBJ2-5; no check of the table's D call, TRBD2, against the DNA was made. TRBV7-5 counts as a pseudogene. Including both end residues, the CDR3 is 19 amino acids long. CDR3 amino acids: CISVPEDQVPSGFQETQYF.

As concerns this clonotype: A clone one base away is much larger, so this may be a read error. The CDR3 carries no conserved terminal phenylalanine or tryptophan, so it likely arises from a read error. The chain is built from TRBV25-1 and TRBJ2-7; tentatively, D is TRBD1 (5 bases). The CDR3 covers 12 residues. Germline V lookup: CDR1 MGHDK, CDR2 SYGVNS. Trimming cost V 3 bases and J 3 bases, with 6 bases left between them. Here the CDR3 reads CASSDQGYEQYS. Here the CDR3 DNA reads TGTGCCAGCAGTGACCAGGGCTACGAGCAGTACTCC.

This clonotype has a handful of counts. The chain carries TRBV6-6 and TRBJ2-7; 11 bases match TRBD1. CDR1 and CDR2 (germline): MNHNY, SVGAGI (reference sequence). Unmatched junction bases numbered 6, after V lost 6 bases and J lost 5 bases. The CDR3 has 14 residues. In nucleotides, the CDR3 is TGTGCCAGCAGCCGGACAGGGGGCAGCGACGAGCAGTACTTC. Its protein is CASSRTGGSDEQYF.

This clonotype was counted at least ten times. The chain links TRBV2 to TRBJ2-2, with D maybe TRBD1 (6 bases). Trimming took 5 bases from V and 1 from J, leaving 14 bases between them. The CDR3 consists of 16 residues. Germline V lookup: CDR1 SNHLY, CDR2 FYNNEI. CDR3 amino acids: CASSSSGVWNTGELFF. The CDR3 DNA sequence: TGTGCCAGCAGTTCCTCAGGGGTCTGGAACACCGGGGAGCTGTTTTTT.

The chain joins TRBV11-2 to TRBJ1-2; D might be TRBD1 (5 bases). Germline CDR1 reads SGHAT; CDR2 reads FQNNGV. The CDR3 loop spans 15 amino acids. The V end lost 5 bases, the J end lost 8 bases, and 21 bases lay between the germline ends. The chain's CDR3 is CASSPVGTVFWGYTF. As DNA, the CDR3 is TGTGCCAGCAGCCCGGTCGGGACTGTATTCTGGGGCTACACCTTC.

V is TRBV10-3 and J is TRBJ2-1; 7 bases line up with TRBD2. The CDR3 has 15 amino acids. CDR1 is ENHRY, CDR2 SYGVKD, per germline. V shed 0 bases and J 4 bases; nucleotides not matched to a gene: 3. The CDR3 sequence: CAISESASGYNEQFF. The CDR3 DNA is TGTGCCATCAGTGAGTCGGCTAGCGGATACAATGAGCAGTTCTTC.

This clonotype was found a few times. The genes are TRBV11-2 and TRBJ2-7; D gene ambiguous. Trimming pared 2 bases from V and 6 bases from J, leaving 17 bases between. The CDR3 spans 15 residues. Germline V gene data show CDR1 as SGHAT and CDR2 as FQNNGV. The CDR3 is CASSLFQDPPGEQYF. The CDR3 coding sequence is TGTGCCAGCAGCTTATTTCAGGACCCGCCGGGCGAGCAGTACTTC. Full variable domain (outside the CDR3, taken from reference TRBV11-2 and TRBJ2-7): EAGVAQSPRYKIIEKRQSVAFWCNPISGHATLYWYQQILGQGPKLLIQFQNNGVVDDSQLPKDRFSAERLKGVDSTLKIQPAKLEDSAVYLCASSLFQDPPGEQYFGPGTRLTVT.

V gene TRBV7-9 combines with J gene TRBJ2-7, with D unresolved. The CDR3 extends over 14 amino acids. V was clipped by 1 base and J by 2 bases, with 9 bases between them. Per the germline V gene, CDR1 is SEHNR and CDR2 is FQNEAQ (reference sequence). CDR3 sequence (DNA): TGTGCCAGCAGCTTAGTGCGGAAACCCTACGAGCAGTACTTC. This gives the protein CASSLVRKPYEQYF.

Concerning this clonotype: This may be a read error, as it is one base from a much larger clone. The CDR3 sequence: CSDEGLTGYTF. CDR3 DNA sequence: TGCAGCGATGAGGGACTTACTGGCTACACCTTC. The chain recombines TRBV29-1 with TRBJ1-2, with a weak D call TRBD1 (5 bases). Germline-derived CDR1 and CDR2 are SQVTM and ANQGSEA. Trimming shortened V by 7 bases and J by 7 bases, and 13 bases separated the two germline ends. CDR3 size: 11 residues. Full variable domain (missing parts from reference TRBV29-1 and TRBJ1-2): SAVISQKPSRDICQRGTSLTIQCQVDSQVTMMFWYRQQPGQSLTLIATANQGSEATYESGFVIDKFPISRPNLTFSTLTVSNMSPEDSSIYLCSDEGLTGYTFGSGTRLTVV.

This clonotype appeared many times. The J gene is TRBJ2-7, the V gene TRBV7-8; D is perhaps TRBD2 (5 bases). CDR1 and CDR2 (germline): SGHVS, FQNEAQ. This CDR3 comprises 11 residues. The V and J ends lost 5 bases and 7 bases respectively, with 9 bases between them. This CDR3 is CASSPRGEQYF. The DNA of the CDR3 is TGTGCCAGCAGCCCCCGGGGTGAGCAGTACTTC.

This clonotype has just one count. As DNA, the CDR3 is TGCGCCAGCAGCCAAGACGTGACAGACTTTCAGCCCCAGCATTTT. Its translation: CASSQDVTDFQPQHF. The chain joins TRBV4-3 to TRBJ1-5; D perhaps matches TRBD1 (5 bases). Germline V lookup: CDR1 LGHNA, CDR2 YSLEER. The V gene lost 0 bases and the J gene lost 6 bases, with 12 bases spanning the gap. CDR3 length: 15 residues.

The chain links TRBV12-3 or TRBV12-4 to TRBJ2-4; D remains unclear. Trimming removed 1 base at V and 2 bases at J, with 12 bases between. This CDR3 contains 16 residues. The CDR3, as DNA: TGTGCCAGCAGTTTAGTCCCAGGAGTGACCAAAAACATTCAGTACTTC. Its protein is CASSLVPGVTKNIQYF.

The chain couples TRBV10-3 to TRBJ2-3; the D gene could be TRBD1 or TRBD2 (5 bases each). Germline V gives CDR1 ENHRY, CDR2 SYGVKD. V was shortened by 2 bases and J by 0 bases, with 15 bases between the two germline ends. The CDR3 spans 17 residues. The CDR3 DNA follows: TGTGCCATCAGTGAGAAGACAGCGGATGATAGCACAGATACGCAGTATTTT. Protein product: CAISEKTADDSTDTQYF.

In this sample, this clonotype turned up many times. This chain joins TRBV6-1 and TRBJ2-5, with no clear D. Trimming took off 8 bases at V and 7 bases at J, with 14 bases between the two ends. In germline, CDR1 is MNHNS, CDR2 SASEGT. CDR3 length: 12 amino acids. This CDR3 reads CASQSPWGTQYF. CDR3 DNA sequence: TGTGCCAGCCAGAGCCCGTGGGGGACCCAGTACTTC.

V is TRBV6-5 and J is TRBJ1-6, with 7 bases matching TRBD1. Germline CDR1 and CDR2: MNHEY and SVGAGI. This CDR3 is 15 amino acids long. J lost 9 bases, V lost 6 bases, and 11 bases had no gene match. DNA for the CDR3: TGTGCCAGCAGCCCCTCGACAGGGCTGGGTTCACCCCTCCACTTT. It yields the protein CASSPSTGLGSPLHF.